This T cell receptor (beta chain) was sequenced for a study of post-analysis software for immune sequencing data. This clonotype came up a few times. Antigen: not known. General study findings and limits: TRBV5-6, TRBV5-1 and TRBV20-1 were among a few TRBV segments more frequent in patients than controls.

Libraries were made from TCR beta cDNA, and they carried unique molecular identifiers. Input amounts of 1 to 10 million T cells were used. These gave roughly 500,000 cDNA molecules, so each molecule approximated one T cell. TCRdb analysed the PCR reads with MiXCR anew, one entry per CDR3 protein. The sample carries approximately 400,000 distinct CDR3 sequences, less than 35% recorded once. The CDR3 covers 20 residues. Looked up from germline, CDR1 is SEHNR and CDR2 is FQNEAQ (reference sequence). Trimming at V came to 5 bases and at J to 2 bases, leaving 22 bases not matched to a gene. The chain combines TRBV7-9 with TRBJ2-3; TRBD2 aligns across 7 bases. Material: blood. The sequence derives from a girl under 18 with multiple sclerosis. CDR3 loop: CASSDSPREVWSPPTDTQYF. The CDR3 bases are TGTGCCAGCAGCGATTCACCTCGGGAGGTGTGGTCACCACCCACAGATACGCAGTATTTT. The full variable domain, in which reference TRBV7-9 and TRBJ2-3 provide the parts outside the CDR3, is DTGVSQNPRHKITKRGQNVTFRCDPISEHNRLYWYRQTLGQGPEFLTYFQNEAQLEKSRLLSDRFSAERPKGSFSTLEIQRTEQGDSAMYLCASSDSPREVWSPPTDTQYFGPGTRLTVL.